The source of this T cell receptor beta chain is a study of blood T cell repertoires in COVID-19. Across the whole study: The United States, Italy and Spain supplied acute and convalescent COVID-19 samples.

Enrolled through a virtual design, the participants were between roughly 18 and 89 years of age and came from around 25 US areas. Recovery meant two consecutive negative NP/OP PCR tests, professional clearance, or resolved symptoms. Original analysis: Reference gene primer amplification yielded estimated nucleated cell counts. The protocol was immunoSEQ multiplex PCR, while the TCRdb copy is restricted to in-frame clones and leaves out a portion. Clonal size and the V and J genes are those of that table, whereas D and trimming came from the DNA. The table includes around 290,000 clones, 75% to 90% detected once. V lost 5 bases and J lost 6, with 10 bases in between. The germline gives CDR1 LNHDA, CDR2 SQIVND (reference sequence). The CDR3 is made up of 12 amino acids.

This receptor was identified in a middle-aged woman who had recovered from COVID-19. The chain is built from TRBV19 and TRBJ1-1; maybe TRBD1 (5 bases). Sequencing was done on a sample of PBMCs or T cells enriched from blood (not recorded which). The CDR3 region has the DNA TGTGCCAGTAGTCCCCCAGGGCCTGAAGCTTTCTTT. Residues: CASSPPGPEAFF.